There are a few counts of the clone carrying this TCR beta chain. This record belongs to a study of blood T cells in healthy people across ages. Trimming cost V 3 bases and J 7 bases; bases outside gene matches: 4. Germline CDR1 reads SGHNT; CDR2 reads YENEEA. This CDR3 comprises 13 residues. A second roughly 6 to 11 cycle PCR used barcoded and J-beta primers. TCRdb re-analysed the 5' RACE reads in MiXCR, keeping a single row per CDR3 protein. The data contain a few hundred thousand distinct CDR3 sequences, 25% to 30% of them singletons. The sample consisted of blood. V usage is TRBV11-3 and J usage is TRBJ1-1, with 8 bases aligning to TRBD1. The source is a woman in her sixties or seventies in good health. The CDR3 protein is CASSFGQGDEAFF. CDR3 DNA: TGTGCCAGCAGCTTCGGACAGGGAGATGAAGCTTTCTTT.